This T cell receptor (beta chain) was sequenced for a study of blood T cell repertoires in COVID-19. At the level of the study: PBMCs, B-cell-depleted T cells, or T cells were the source of the cDNA or gDNA that made up the material.

This clone was observed a handful of times. As handled by the study authors: Reference gene primer amplification gave estimated nucleated cell counts. Measured with immunoSEQ multiplex PCR; TCRdb has only the in-frame clones, and not every one. For V, J and clone size, that table is used; D and trimming come from the DNA. The sample has 150,000 or so clones, roughly 88% seen once. Germline V gene data show CDR1 as LGHDT and CDR2 as YNNKEL (reference sequence). V lost 1 base and J 7 bases, leaving 20 bases between the germline ends. The CDR3 covers 16 residues. The Seattle site enrolled patients during active infection and followed them longitudinally.

The sequenced sample was peripheral blood. This clonotype was sampled from a man between 60 and 75 years old with COVID-19, enrolled during active disease. The V call is TRBV3-1 (or the pseudogene TRBV3-2), the J call TRBJ2-7, with unresolved D. The CDR3 region is CASSQGSLPRPREQYF. The CDR3 coding sequence is TGTGCCAGCAGCCAAGGATCTCTTCCCCGACCTAGGGAGCAGTACTTC.